The 26 T cell receptor beta chains below all came from one sample that was sequenced in a study of blood T cells in healthy people across ages (dated by TCRdb to between 2014 and 2017). The method was 5' RACE. For sequencing, an Illumina HiSeq 2500 was employed. The second PCR ran for roughly 7 to 12 cycles and used a J-beta primer mix along with a sample-barcoded 5' primer. TCRdb trimmed public reads at Q25 via fastp, called clones via MiXCR and kept in-frame beta chains. One record per CDR3 amino acid sequence lists the most common genes and DNA. Present in this sample are some 290,000 distinct CDR3 sequences, roughly 26% of which were seen just once. Jointly, the top ten make up 29% of the sample. Sequencing used blood. These receptors originate from a woman aged 70 to 79 in good health.

Only a few counts were recorded for this clonotype. This chain joins TRBV7-9 and TRBJ2-5; no reliable D call. Per the germline V gene, CDR1 is SEHNR and CDR2 is FQNEAQ (reference sequence). The CDR3 is 14 residues long. The ends were cut back, 5 bases at V and 5 bases at J, with 15 bases in the middle. The CDR3 bases are TGTGCCAGCAGCCCAACTCAAGCTCTTGAGACCCAGTACTTC. Translation gives CASSPTQALETQYF.

For this clonotype: At one of its ends the junction is not consistent with the germline gene, which may arise from a read error. This sequence joins TRBV28 and TRBJ1-4, with a weak D call TRBD1 (6 bases). Germline V gene data show CDR1 as MDHEN and CDR2 as SYDVKM. The CDR3 contains 15 residues. Here the CDR3 reads CASRTQGKESEKLSF. CDR3 sequence (DNA): TGTGCCAGCAGGACCCAGGGGAAGGAAAGTGAAAAACTGTCTTTT.

The V and J genes are TRBV4-3 and TRBJ2-1; D gene unclear. Trimming removed 0 bases at V and 5 bases at J, with 5 bases between. This CDR3 has 13 amino acids. Germline values: CDR1 LGHNA, CDR2 YSLEER. CDR3 sequence (DNA): TGCGCCAGCAGCCAAGAAGAGAACAATGAGCAGTTCTTC. It encodes CASSQEENNEQFF.

The rearrangement uses TRBV6-2 or TRBV6-3 and TRBJ2-1, with D possibly matching TRBD1 (5 bases). Germline CDR1 MNHEY, CDR2 SVGEGT. The V end was cut by 5 bases, the J end by 6 bases, with 14 bases between. The CDR3 length is 14 residues. The CDR3 loop is CASSGEARGNEQFF. CDR3 bases: TGTGCCAGCAGTGGAGAGGCAAGGGGCAATGAGCAGTTCTTC.

The chain joins TRBV20-1 to TRBJ2-3, with 7 bases fitting TRBD2. The V segment lost 0 bases and the J segment 2 bases; nucleotides outside the gene matches: 8. Germline-derived CDR1 and CDR2 are DFQATT and SNEGSKA (reference sequence). The CDR3 totals 16 residues. The CDR3 protein is CSAREGPSGDTDTQYF. CDR3 sequence (DNA): TGCAGTGCTAGAGAGGGCCCTAGCGGAGACACAGATACGCAGTATTTT.

The CDR3 DNA follows: TGTGCCACCAGTGGGCAGGGGGAAGATACGCAGTATTTT. Its protein is CATSGQGEDTQYF. The V and J genes are TRBV24-1 and TRBJ2-3; 7 positions match TRBD1. The germline V gene encodes CDR1 KGHDR and CDR2 SFDVKD. This CDR3 has 13 residues. With V trimmed by 5 bases and J by 5 bases, 3 bases remained unmatched.

There are a few counts of this clonotype. The V call is TRBV29-1, the J call TRBJ2-1; D could derive from TRBD1 or TRBD2 (5 bases each). The ends were cut back, 4 bases at V and 8 bases at J, with 18 bases in the middle. The CDR3 has 14 amino acids. Germline lookup yields CDR1 SQVTM and CDR2 ANQGSEA. This CDR3 reads CSVGGVGVGHEQFF. The CDR3 DNA reads as TGCAGCGTTGGAGGGGTGGGGGTCGGGCATGAGCAGTTCTTC.

This clonotype was observed a handful of times. Compared with germline, one end of the junction differs, possibly owing to a read error. This chain joins TRBV7-2 and TRBJ2-3, with D perhaps given as TRBD1 or TRBD2 (6 bases each). Germline V lookup: CDR1 SGHTA, CDR2 FQGNSA. The CDR3 length is 16 residues. The CDR3 sequence: CASSLTGRSREETQYF. CDR3 in DNA: TGTGCCAGCAGCTTAACAGGGAGGTCCCGAGAAGAGACCCAGTACTTT.

This clonotype was found many times. The CDR3 DNA reads as TGTGCCAGCAGCTCACACAGGGGGCTGGCTGAAAAGTACTTC. Translated: CASSSHRGLAEKYF. V usage is TRBV7-9 and J usage is TRBJ2-4, with TRBD1 identical over 9 bases. The length of the CDR3 is 14 residues. Germline assignment: CDR1 SEHNR and CDR2 FQNEAQ (reference sequence). V lost 4 bases, J lost 14 bases, and 12 bases stayed unmatched.

This clonotype was detected only a few times. The gene calls are TRBV14 and TRBJ1-4, with D perhaps matching TRBD1 (5 bases). V was clipped by 4 bases and J by 2 bases, with 11 bases between them. Germline V CDR1 and CDR2: SGHDN, FVKESK. The CDR3 is 15 residues long. CDR3 residues: CASSPRQKTNEKLFF. For the CDR3, the DNA is TGTGCCAGCAGCCCACGACAGAAGACTAATGAAAAACTGTTTTTT.

This clonotype has only a few counts. The J gene is TRBJ2-5, the V gene TRBV7-9; D may be TRBD2 (6 bases). CDR1 is SEHNR, CDR2 FQNEAQ, per germline (reference sequence). V lost 5 bases to trimming and J lost 6 bases, with 16 bases between them. There are 14 residues in the CDR3. The DNA for the CDR3 is TGTGCCAGCAGCGAGTCGGGGGAGCGCAAGACCCAGTACTTC. This encodes CASSESGERKTQYF.

The V and J genes are TRBV7-3 and TRBJ2-2; 8 bases agree with TRBD2. V was clipped by 5 bases and J by 2 bases; unmatched bases: 4. Germline lookup yields CDR1 SGHTA and CDR2 FQGTGA. The CDR3 runs to 15 residues. CDR3 sequence: CASSRGGYNTGELFF. The CDR3 region has the DNA TGTGCCAGCAGCCGGGGGGGTTACAACACCGGGGAGCTGTTTTTT.

This clonotype showed up just once. This chain links TRBV27 with TRBJ1-1; no clear D gene. Germline values: CDR1 MNHEY, CDR2 SMNVEV (reference sequence). CDR3 length equals 17 residues. V was shortened by 5 bases and J by 0 bases, with 19 bases between the two germline ends. The CDR3 loop is CASSRLRRSPVNTEAFF. CDR3 nucleotide sequence: TGTGCCAGCAGTCGACTTCGGCGGTCGCCAGTGAACACTGAAGCTTTCTTT.

This sequence joins TRBV5-1 and TRBJ2-3; 8 nucleotides line up with TRBD2. This CDR3 has 15 amino acids. The V and J ends lost 6 bases and 2 bases, in that order; junction bases with no gene match: 8. Germline V gene lookup returns CDR1 SGHRS and CDR2 YFSETQ. In nucleotides, the CDR3 is TGCGCCAGCACTATTATAGCGGGGACCACAGATACGCAGTATTTT. This encodes CASTIIAGTTDTQYF. Full variable domain (remainder filled in from reference TRBV5-1 and TRBJ2-3): KAGVTQTPRYLIKTRGQQVTLSCSPISGHRSVSWYQQTPGQGLQFLFEYFSETQRNKGNFPGRFSGRQFSNSRSEMNVSTLELGDSALYLCASTIIAGTTDTQYFGPGTRLTVL.

This clonotype came up a few times. V and J are TRBV5-1 and TRBJ1-4; unclear D gene. V was trimmed by 0 bases and J by 8 bases, leaving 8 bases between them. The CDR3 covers 13 residues. From germline, CDR1 is SGHRS and CDR2 YFSETQ. The CDR3, as DNA: TGCGCCAGCAGCTTGGCCCCCCGCGAAAAACTGTTTTTT. Translation gives CASSLAPREKLFF.

This clonotype showed up just a few times. This chain links TRBV18 with TRBJ1-4; D gene uncertain. The CDR3 is made up of 14 amino acids. CDR1 KGHSH and CDR2 LQKENI come from the germline V gene. Between the trimmed V and J ends, which lost 3 bases and 4 bases, there was a span of 9 bases. The CDR3: CASSPNWGNEKLFF. CDR3 coding DNA: TGTGCCAGCTCACCGAACTGGGGTAATGAAAAACTGTTTTTT.

The J gene is TRBJ2-2, the V gene TRBV6-5; 9 nucleotides match TRBD1. This CDR3 has 14 residues. Germline V gives CDR1 MNHEY, CDR2 SVGAGI. The V gene end was trimmed by 5 bases and the J gene end by 6 bases; junction bases not matched to a gene: 4. CDR3 coding DNA: TGTGCCAGCAGTCCCACAGGGGGCTCCGGGGAGCTGTTTTTT. Translation gives CASSPTGGSGELFF.

CDR3 coding DNA: TGTGCCAGCATCAGACATGGGCCCTCCAATGAGCAGTTCTTC. Its translation: CASIRHGPSNEQFF. The V and J genes are TRBV12-3 or TRBV12-4 and TRBJ2-1; D ambiguous. Trimming took off 7 bases at V and 6 bases at J, with 16 bases between the two ends. The CDR3 covers 14 residues.

In its sample, this clonotype was seen a few times. The V and J genes are TRBV20-1 and TRBJ2-5; 7 bases fit TRBD2. The J call may be mistaken, given a closer DNA end match to TRBJ2-1. Germline CDR1 and CDR2: DFQATT and SNEGSKA (reference sequence). The CDR3 spans 14 residues. The CDR3 protein is CSARWASGYNEQFF. In DNA form, the CDR3 reads TGCAGTGCTAGATGGGCTAGCGGTTACAATGAGCAGTTCTTC.

CDR3 nucleotide sequence: TGTGCCACCGCTAGCGGTGGAGGTGGGGGTGATGAGCAGTTCTTC. Its protein product is CATASGGGGGDEQFF. The rearrangement links TRBV28 to TRBJ2-5; 7 bases are a match to TRBD2. TRBJ2-1 explains the end of the DNA better; the J call may be wrong. The V gene's germline CDR1 is MDHEN and CDR2 SYDVKM. The length of the CDR3 is 15 residues.

The CDR3 loop reads CASSFLNGLAGVGQETQYF. The CDR3 nucleotides read TGTGCCAGCAGCTTCTTGAACGGACTAGCGGGAGTGGGGCAAGAGACCCAGTACTTC. This chain links TRBV7-2 with TRBJ2-5; TRBD2 aligns across 13 bases. Trimming cost V 3 bases and J 2 bases; bases outside gene matches: 12. CDR1 and CDR2 from the germline V gene are SGHTA and FQGNSA. The CDR3 has 19 amino acids.

This clonotype was detected a few times. The chain couples TRBV28 to TRBJ2-6; D gene ambiguous. Germline V gene sequence: CDR1 MDHEN, CDR2 SYDVKM. V dropped 6 bases and J dropped 1 base, with 10 bases sitting between them. CDR3 length: 15 amino acids. CDR3 coding DNA: TGTGCCAGCAGCACCCCGGCGTCTGGGGCCAACGTCCTGACTTTC. It translates to CASSTPASGANVLTF.

The gene calls are TRBV5-6 and TRBJ2-1; D not resolved. Germline loops: CDR1 SGHDT, CDR2 YYEEEE. There are 12 residues in the CDR3. The germline V and J ends were trimmed by 4 bases and 9 bases, with 11 bases remaining between them. The CDR3 nucleotides read TGTGCCAGCAGCGCCGGTGGGATTGAGCAGTTCTTC. It yields the protein CASSAGGIEQFF.

The chain has TRBV20-1 and TRBJ1-1; unclear D gene. V gave up 6 bases and J gave up 0 bases, with 11 bases separating them. The CDR3 covers 13 residues. CDR1 is DFQATT, CDR2 SNEGSKA, per germline (reference sequence). CDR3 sequence (DNA): TGCAGTGCCCGGGGAAGCATGAACACTGAAGCTTTCTTT. It codes for CSARGSMNTEAFF.

The chain recombines TRBV6-5 with TRBJ2-1; 13 bases match TRBD2. V shed 4 bases and J 7 bases; nucleotides not matched to a gene: 16. Germline V gene sequence: CDR1 MNHEY, CDR2 SVGAGI. This CDR3 has 19 amino acids. The CDR3 protein is CASSFADGLAGVSRNEQFF. As DNA, the CDR3 is TGTGCCAGCAGTTTCGCAGACGGACTAGCGGGAGTCAGTAGAAATGAGCAGTTCTTC.

The sample holds a few counts of this clonotype. The chain carries TRBV5-1 and TRBJ2-3; 7 nucleotides align to TRBD2. CDR3 length equals 18 residues. Losses at the gene ends were 4 bases for V and 2 bases for J; bases not matched to a gene: 16. Germline V gives CDR1 SGHRS, CDR2 YFSETQ. The CDR3 coding sequence is TGCGCCAGCAGCGCCGAATCCTGGGCTAGCGGACCCACAGATACGCAGTATTTT. Translating gives CASSAESWASGPTDTQYF. The whole variable domain, filled in from reference TRBV5-1 and TRBJ2-3, reads KAGVTQTPRYLIKTRGQQVTLSCSPISGHRSVSWYQQTPGQGLQFLFEYFSETQRNKGNFPGRFSGRQFSNSRSEMNVSTLELGDSALYLCASSAESWASGPTDTQYFGPGTRLTVL.